The present T cell receptor beta chain was sequenced within a study of regulatory T cells in long-lasting Graves disease. Time point indicated: newly diagnosed GD, antithyroid drugs for less than 3 months. Researchers made the TCR library from RNA that was extracted from PBMCs. Assembly of TCR beta libraries relied on iRepertoire HTBI primers together with Arm-PCR of CDR3 regions. From the multiplex PCR reads, TCRdb called clonotypes with MiXCR, one entry per CDR3 protein. The data hold about 200,000 distinct CDR3 sequences, with roughly a fifth observed a single time. After removal of 6 bases from V and 2 bases from J, the junction contained 6 bases not matched to a gene. Germline-derived CDR1 and CDR2 are ENHRY and SYGVKD. There are 14 residues in the CDR3. There are many counts of this clonotype. The same data also went into a second study, on T cells in Graves' hyperthyroidism and ophthalmopathy.

The TCR comes from a woman younger than 45 with Graves disease. The sample in question was peripheral blood mononuclear cells (PBMCs), obtained at new diagnosis, from a patient treated with antithyroid drugs. The rearrangement links TRBV10-3 to TRBJ1-2; 7 bases agree with TRBD1. CDR3 bases: TGTGCCATCAGGAGGGACAGTAGAAACTATGGCTACACCTTC. This gives the protein CAIRRDSRNYGYTF.